The clone carrying this TCR beta chain was found many times. The antigen remains undetermined. The germline V and J ends were trimmed by 1 base and 2 bases, with 8 bases remaining between them. CDR1 is GTSNPN and CDR2 is SVGIG in the germline V gene (reference sequence). The CDR3 loop spans 13 amino acids. The time point here: newly diagnosed GD, antithyroid drugs for less than 3 months. Scientists built the TCR library using RNA that was extracted from PBMCs. This specimen belongs to a study of regulatory T cells in long-lasting Graves disease. HTBI primers from iRepertoire and Arm-PCR of CDR3 regions yielded the TCR beta libraries. In the source study's methods: Gene usage covered approximately 65 TRBV and more than twelve TRBJ segments. TCRdb fed the multiplex PCR reads into MiXCR, producing one record per CDR3 protein. These V and J calls rely on TCRdb rather than the paper's analysis. The sample carries fewer than 350,000 distinct CDR3 sequences, about a sixth recorded once.

General study findings and limits: No thyroid tissue was studied; the work used peripheral blood only.

This material consisted of peripheral blood mononuclear cells (PBMCs), taken at new diagnosis, from a patient treated with antithyroid drugs. This receptor was taken from a female donor with Graves disease. V usage is TRBV30 and J usage is TRBJ1-2; D remains unclear. The CDR3 DNA follows: TGTGCCTGGAGTGAGGGCGGGAACTATGGCTACACCTTC. It codes for CAWSEGGNYGYTF.